This TCR beta chain was identified in a study of T cell responses to AZD1222 COVID-19 vaccine. Study-wide points: Recipients of AZD1222 seropositive at baseline numbered only 6 or 7. Samples come after the peak T cell response, not at day 14. When two AZD1222 doses had been given, Spike-specific TCR breadth and depth rose. Vaccine-associated CD4 TCRs spanned spike, dominant at 160-218 and 743-854.

Method: immunoSEQ multiplex PCR; TCRdb's copy keeps in-frame clones and lacks some. The sample contains just under 90,000 clones, 70% to 90% of which appear only once. This clone was seen a handful of times. Its antigen remains unknown. Trimming took 3 bases from V and 10 from J; bases not matched to a gene: 4. The CDR3 covers 13 residues. Per germline, CDR1 MDHEN and CDR2 SYDVKM. The chain employs TRBV28 and TRBJ2-1, with 9 nucleotides matching TRBD2. The sample here was peripheral blood, taken on day 0 of MenACWY control vaccination. This TCR derives from an adult in good health. The DNA for the CDR3 is TGTGCCAGCAGTTTGCCTAGCGGGGTAGAGCAGTTCTTC. Translation: CASSLPSGVEQFF.